This TCR beta chain originates from a study of OX40 agonist ivuxolimab in advanced cancers. Germline assignment: CDR1 SGHVS and CDR2 FQNEAQ. Trimming removed 1 base at V and 2 bases at J, with 9 bases between. This CDR3 contains 15 residues. Blood specimens came from baseline, cycle 4 day 1, and cycle 7 day 1. The table came from immunoSEQ multiplex PCR; TCRdb's copy has only in-frame clones and leaves some out. The data show nearly 11,000 clones, with around nine tenths seen just once and about 30% held by the top ten. A single count supports this clone. The source material was CD4+ or CD8+ T cells sorted from blood, sampled in a trial of the OX40 agonist ivuxolimab. This receptor was obtained from an adult with an advanced solid tumor such as melanoma, head and neck, liver or kidney cancer. The chain joins TRBV7-8 to TRBJ1-5; weak D call: TRBD1 (6 bases). CDR3 sequence: CASSLGGLGNQPQHF. CDR3 nucleotides: TGTGCCAGCAGCTTAGGGGGGCTTGGCAATCAGCCCCAGCATTTT.